This TCR beta chain originates from a study of blood T cell repertoires in COVID-19. V was clipped by 5 bases and J by 5 bases, with 12 bases between them. The CDR3 covers 13 residues. Looked up from germline, CDR1 is SGHNT and CDR2 is YENEEA. The protocol was immunoSEQ multiplex PCR, while the TCRdb copy is restricted to in-frame clones and leaves out a portion. The table records around 300,000 clones, roughly 86% of them present only once. For recovered donors of Cohort 3, there were two negative PCRs, clearance, or symptom resolution. This rearrangement joins TRBV11-3 to TRBJ2-5; D unclear. Sequencing was done on a sample of PBMCs or T cells enriched from blood (not recorded which). The receptor comes from a woman aged 18-29 years who had recovered from COVID-19. This CDR3 is CASSKSPAETQYF. As DNA, the CDR3 is TGTGCCAGCAGCAAATCCCCAGCGGAGACCCAGTACTTC. The variable domain in full, completed from reference TRBV11-3 and TRBJ2-5, reads EAGVVQSPRYKIIEKKQPVAFWCNPISGHNTLYWYLQNLGQGPELLIRYENEEAVDDSQLPKDRFSAERLKGVDSTLKIQPAELGDSAVYLCASSKSPAETQYFGPGTRLLVL.